Shown below are 8 T cell receptor beta chains from a single sample sequenced in a study of PD-L1 blockade in urothelial cancer. Time point meaning: pretreatment peripheral blood. Profiling relied on immunoSEQ multiplex PCR, and the TCRdb table lists in-frame clones only, not all of them. The table includes approximately 47,000 clones, 75% to 90% detected once. This specimen consisted of PBMCs, obtained around atezolizumab (anti-PD-L1) treatment. These receptors all stem from a man in his fifties or sixties with urothelial cancer.

This chain connects TRBV5-4 to TRBJ2-5; 9 positions agree with TRBD2. The germline gives CDR1 SGHNT, CDR2 YYREEE (reference sequence). Germline trimming cut 4 bases from V and 3 bases from J; bases unmatched to any gene: 4. This CDR3 spans 14 amino acids. The CDR3 here is CASSVPSGEETQYF. The CDR3 nucleotides are TGTGCCAGCAGCGTCCCTAGCGGGGAAGAGACCCAGTACTTC.

This clone was observed a single time. The chain carries TRBV5-1 and TRBJ1-6; D remains unclear. From germline, CDR1 is SGHRS and CDR2 YFSETQ. Deletions cut 4 bases from V and 7 bases from J, with 12 bases between. This CDR3 has 14 residues. This chain's CDR3 is CASSVEGWNSPLHF. CDR3 coding DNA: TGCGCCAGCAGCGTCGAGGGTTGGAATTCACCCCTCCACTTT.

The sample holds one count of this clone. CDR3 region: CASSSTGASSYEQYF. As DNA, the CDR3 is TGCGCCAGCAGCTCAACAGGGGCCAGCTCCTACGAGCAGTACTTC. The chain carries TRBV5-1 and TRBJ2-7, with 7 bases matching TRBD1. CDR1 and CDR2 from the germline V gene are SGHRS and YFSETQ. CDR3 length equals 15 residues. The J segment lost 0 bases and the V segment lost 3 bases, leaving 6 bases of the junction unmatched.

V gene TRBV2 combines with J gene TRBJ2-7; 8 bases line up with TRBD1. This CDR3 has 14 residues. Germline V gives CDR1 SNHLY, CDR2 FYNNEI. V gave up 6 bases and J gave up 4 bases; unmatched junction bases: 8. The CDR3: CASSGQGSGYEQYF. The CDR3 DNA follows: TGTGCCAGCAGCGGACAGGGTAGTGGGTACGAGCAGTACTTC.

The CDR3 DNA sequence: TGTGCCAGCAGCTTTTCTCGGGCAGGGGGCTCCTACGAGCAGTACGTC. Its translation is CASSFSRAGGSYEQYV. This sequence joins TRBV13 and TRBJ2-7; 7 bases align to TRBD1. Germline assignment: CDR1 PRHDT and CDR2 FYEKMQ (reference sequence). V shed 3 bases and J 0 bases; nucleotides not matched to a gene: 8. This CDR3 has 16 amino acids.

In this sample, this clone turned up a few times. The V call is TRBV5-1, the J call TRBJ1-1; 11 bases match TRBD1. With V trimmed by 4 bases and J by 11 bases, 10 bases remained unmatched. The CDR3 has 14 amino acids. The germline V gene has CDR1 SGHRS and CDR2 YFSETQ. The CDR3 region has the DNA TGCGCCAGCAGCATCGGACAGGGGGCGTCGAGGGCTTTCTTT. It is translated as CASSIGQGASRAFF.

The V gene is TRBV6-6, the J gene TRBJ1-2; the D gene is possibly TRBD1 (6 bases). V was cut by 7 bases and J by 3 bases, with 18 bases left in between. From germline, CDR1 is MNHNY and CDR2 SVGAGI (reference sequence). This CDR3 is built from 15 residues. The CDR3 loop reads CASILQGSWYYGYTF. In DNA form, the CDR3 reads TGTGCCAGCATACTACAGGGCTCTTGGTACTATGGCTACACCTTC.

This clone occurred once. The rearrangement uses TRBV4-2 and TRBJ1-5; tentative D call: TRBD1 (6 bases). Trimming cost V 4 bases and J 3 bases, with 22 bases left between them. The CDR3 covers 18 residues. The germline V gene encodes CDR1 LGHNA and CDR2 YNFKEQ. In nucleotides, the CDR3 is TGTGCCAGCAGCCCAACGCAGGGGACCTGGGGTGACAATCAGCCCCAGCATTTT. It is translated as CASSPTQGTWGDNQPQHF.